Below, one T cell receptor beta chain is given with its context. The junction departs from germline at one end; a sequencing error may be responsible. This sample stems from a study of blood T cell repertoires in COVID-19. Study-level information: Acute-phase and convalescent COVID-19 samples originated in the United States, Italy and Spain.

Per the original data handling: Counts of nucleated cells, estimated from reference gene primer amplification, were obtained. The repertoire was sequenced with immunoSEQ multiplex PCR; TCRdb's copy has only in-frame clones and lacks some. V and J calls and clone size are those listed in that table; D and trimming were worked out from the DNA. The sample consists of approximately 280,000 clones, 80% to 95% of them appearing once. This CDR3 is 16 amino acids long. Germline loops: CDR1 SGHDT, CDR2 YYEEEE. V is TRBV5-6 and J is TRBJ2-7, with D maybe TRBD2 (7 bases). The sequence was collected from a woman aged 25-40 years with COVID-19, enrolled during active disease. Sequencing was done on a sample of peripheral blood. The CDR3 protein is CASSLAGGLGRIAPNF. CDR3 nucleotides: TGTGCCAGCAGCTTGGCCGGGGGGCTGGGACGCATCGCCCCAAACTTC.